This entry lists 9 T cell receptor beta chains sequenced from one sample in a study of blood T cell repertoires in COVID-19. Generated by immunoSEQ multiplex PCR, the TCRdb table keeps only in-frame clones and is missing some. Of fewer than 300,000 clones in the sample, more than 70% were seen once. The source material was PBMCs or T cells enriched from blood (not recorded which). These receptors originate from a woman aged 40 to 49 with acute COVID-19.

V gene TRBV3-1 (or the pseudogene TRBV3-2) combines with J gene TRBJ2-3; TRBD2 aligns across 10 bases. This CDR3 is 14 amino acids long. With 0 bases clipped from V and 9 bases from J, the junction kept 3 bases outside the gene matches. Germline-derived CDR1 and CDR2 are LGHDT and YNNKEL (reference sequence). CDR3 loop: CASSQDPTSGTQYF. The CDR3 region has the DNA TGTGCCAGCAGCCAAGACCCGACTAGCGGGACGCAGTATTTT.

The chain uses TRBV29-1 and TRBJ2-3; tentative D call: TRBD2 (6 bases). The V gene lost 8 bases and the J gene lost 1 base, with 16 bases spanning the gap. Germline V gives CDR1 SQVTM, CDR2 ANQGSEA. CDR3 length: 14 residues. The CDR3 DNA is TGCAGCACCCTGCGCGGGAAGGGCACAGATACGCAGTATTTT. Its translation is CSTLRGKGTDTQYF.

The CDR3 nucleotides are TGTGCCAGCAGTTTTTCGGGGGTTAGGCGGGCTTTCTTT. This encodes CASSFSGVRRAFF. The chain carries TRBV12-3 or TRBV12-4 and TRBJ1-1, with D possibly TRBD1 on 5 matching bases. The CDR3 runs to 13 residues. V was pared by 3 bases and J by 11 bases, with 16 bases between.

J is TRBJ1-1 and V is TRBV19; 7 positions match TRBD1. V dropped 2 bases and J dropped 10; count of bases not matched to a gene: 7. CDR3 size: 13 residues. The germline V gene has CDR1 LNHDA and CDR2 SQIVND (reference sequence). Here the CDR3 reads CASSIPGQDGAFF. In DNA form, the CDR3 reads TGTGCCAGTAGTATACCCGGACAGGATGGAGCTTTCTTT.

The chain combines TRBV19 with TRBJ2-3; possible D gene TRBD2, 5 bases. V gave up 10 bases and J gave up 5 bases, with 25 bases separating them. The CDR3 covers 16 residues. Germline V gene lookup returns CDR1 LNHDA and CDR2 SQIVND (reference sequence). The CDR3 coding sequence is TGTGCCACTCACCCCGGAGCGGAACCTCTAGGAGATACGCAGTATTTT. Translating it yields CATHPGAEPLGDTQYF.

The rearrangement joins TRBV7-2 to TRBJ2-1; TRBD2 matches at 10 bases. V trimming: 1 base; J trimming: 7 bases; junction bases outside the gene matches: 13. The CDR3 runs 18 residues. From germline, CDR1 is SGHTA and CDR2 FQGNSA. CDR3 sequence (DNA): TGTGCCAGCAGCTTAGGGGGAAGGGGCCTAGCGGGAGTGAATGAGCAGTTCTTC. Translating gives CASSLGGRGLAGVNEQFF.

This clone was seen a handful of times. The chain combines TRBV7-6 with TRBJ2-3, with D possibly being TRBD2 (5 bases). The CDR3 is 15 amino acids. Trimming pared 5 bases from V and 1 base from J, leaving 13 bases between. The germline gives CDR1 SGHVS, CDR2 FNYEAQ. CDR3 in DNA: TGTGCCAGCAGCGTAACTAGTTCCCGCACAGATACGCAGTATTTT. This encodes CASSVTSSRTDTQYF.

The V call is TRBV7-9, the J call TRBJ1-1, with TRBD1 as a possible D gene (6 bases). Trimming shortened V by 1 base and J by 3 bases, and 18 bases separated the two germline ends. The germline gives CDR1 SEHNR, CDR2 FQNEAQ (reference sequence). This CDR3 region has 17 residues. The CDR3 sequence is CASSLDVGGGRDTEAFF. CDR3 DNA sequence: TGTGCCAGCAGCTTAGATGTGGGCGGGGGCCGGGACACTGAAGCTTTCTTT. The whole variable domain, remainder taken from reference TRBV7-9 and TRBJ1-1, is DTGVSQNPRHKITKRGQNVTFRCDPISEHNRLYWYRQTLGQGPEFLTYFQNEAQLEKSRLLSDRFSAERPKGSFSTLEIQRTEQGDSAMYLCASSLDVGGGRDTEAFFGQGTRLTVV.

The V call is TRBV5-6, the J call TRBJ1-1; D remains unclear. The CDR3 length is 12 residues. The V and J ends lost 0 bases and 10 bases respectively, with 10 bases between them. The V gene's germline CDR1 is SGHDT and CDR2 YYEEEE. The CDR3, as DNA: TGTGCCAGCAGCTTGGGGGCGTCCGGAGCTTTCTTT. Translating gives CASSLGASGAFF.